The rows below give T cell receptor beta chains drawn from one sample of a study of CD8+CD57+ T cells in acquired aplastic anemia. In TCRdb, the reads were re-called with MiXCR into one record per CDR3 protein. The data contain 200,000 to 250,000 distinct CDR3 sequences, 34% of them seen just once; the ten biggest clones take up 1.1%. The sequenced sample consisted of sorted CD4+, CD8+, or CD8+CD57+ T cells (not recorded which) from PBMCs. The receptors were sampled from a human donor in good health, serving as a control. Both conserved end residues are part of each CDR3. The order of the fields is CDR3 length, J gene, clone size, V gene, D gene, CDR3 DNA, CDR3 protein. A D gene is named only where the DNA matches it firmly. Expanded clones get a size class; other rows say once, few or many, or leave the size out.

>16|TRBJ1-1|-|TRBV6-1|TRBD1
TGTGCCAGCAGTGCACCAGACAGGGTATGGAACACTGAAGCTTTCTTT
CASSAPDRVWNTEAFF
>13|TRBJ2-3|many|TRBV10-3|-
TGTGCCACCGAGATCCACGGCACAGATACGCAGTATTTT
CATEIHGTDTQYF
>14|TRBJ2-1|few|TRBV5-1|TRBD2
TGCGCCAGCAGCTTGGGTACTAGCGGGAGTTGGCAGTTCTTC
CASSLGTSGSWQFF
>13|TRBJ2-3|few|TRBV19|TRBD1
TGTGCCAGTAGGGGGACAGCTTACAATGAGCAGTATTTT
CASRGTAYNEQYF
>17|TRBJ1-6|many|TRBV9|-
TGTGCCAGCAGCGTGTCAGGAGGCGGGTGGGCTAATTCACCCCTCCACTTT
CASSVSGGGWANSPLHF
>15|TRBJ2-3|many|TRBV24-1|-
TGTGCCACTAGCCTCAGGGGGGCGGGCACAGATACGCAGTATTTT
CATSLRGAGTDTQYF
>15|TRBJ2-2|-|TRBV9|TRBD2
TGTGCCAGCAGCCCCGGACTAGCAAGGACCGGGGAGCTGTTTTTT
CASSPGLARTGELFF
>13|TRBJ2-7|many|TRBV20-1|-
TGCAGTGCAAAGGGGGGCACTGGCTACGAGCAGTACTTC
CSAKGGTGYEQYF
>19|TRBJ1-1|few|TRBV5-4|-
TGTGCCAGCAGCTTGTATCATGGTGGCGGAGGGAATCCTAACACTGAAGCTTTCTTT
CASSLYHGGGGNPNTEAFF
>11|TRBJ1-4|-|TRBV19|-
TGTGCCAGTAGTACAAGTGAAAAACTGTTTTTT
CASSTSEKLFF
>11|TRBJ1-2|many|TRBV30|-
TGTGCCTGGAGTTGGGACCGTCGCTACACCTTC
CAWSWDRRYTF
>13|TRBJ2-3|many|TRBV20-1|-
TGCAGTGCTAGAGTTGGGGGCACAGATACGCAGTATTTT
CSARVGGTDTQYF
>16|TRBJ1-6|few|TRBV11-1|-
TGTGCCAGCAGCCCAAAACCAACAGGGAACGGTTCACCCCTCCACTTT
CASSPKPTGNGSPLHF
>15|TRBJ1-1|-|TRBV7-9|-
TGTGCCAGCAGCCGAACGACCGTTATGAACACTGAAGCTTTCTTT
CASSRTTVMNTEAFF
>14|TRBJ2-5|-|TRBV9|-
TGTGCCAGCAGCGCCCCCGGGGCCCAAGAGACCCAGTACTTC
CASSAPGAQETQYF
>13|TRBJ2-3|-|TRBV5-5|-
TGTGCCGGCAGCTTGGGACCGGGAGATACGCAGTATTTT
CAGSLGPGDTQYF
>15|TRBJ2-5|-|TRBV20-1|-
TGCAGTGCCAGCAGCCGTGGTATCGCGCAAGAGACCCAGTACTTC
CSASSRGIAQETQYF
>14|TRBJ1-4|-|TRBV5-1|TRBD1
TGCCCCAGCAGCCTGACAGGGGGCCTTGAAAAACTGTTTTTT
CPSSLTGGLEKLFF
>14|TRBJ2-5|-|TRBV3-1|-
TGTGCCAGCAGCAGAGAGGGGTTCCAAGAGACCCAGTACTTC
CASSREGFQETQYF
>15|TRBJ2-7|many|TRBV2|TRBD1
TGTGCCAGCAGTTCACACGGTTCAGGGGGCCACGAGCAGTACTTC
CASSSHGSGGHEQYF
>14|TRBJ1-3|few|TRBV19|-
TGTGCCAGTAGTATAGCAGGGAGCGGAAACACCATATATTTT
CASSIAGSGNTIYF
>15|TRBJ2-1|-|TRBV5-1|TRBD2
TGCGCCAGCAGCTCGGGCGGGGGGGCTTACAATGAGCAGTTCTTC
CASSSGGGAYNEQFF
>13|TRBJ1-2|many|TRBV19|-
TGTGCCAGTACCTCCCTCGGGGGTCGCGGCTACACCTTC
CASTSLGGRGYTF